These 27 T cell receptor beta chains came from one sample sequenced in a study. TCRdb re-derived calls from the RT-PCR reads in MiXCR, one entry per CDR3 protein. Here the sample spans hundreds of thousands of distinct CDR3 sequences, over 12% being singletons. The sample was memory CD4+ T cells from blood. The origin of the receptors is a female donor in good health, serving as a healthy control.

The chain employs TRBV6-5 and TRBJ1-2; a possible D gene is TRBD1 (6 bases). V shed 5 bases and J shed 5 bases, with 12 bases lying between them. This CDR3 is 13 amino acids long. The V gene's germline CDR1 is MNHEY and CDR2 SVGAGI. The chain's CDR3 is CASSRGQWYGYTF. The CDR3 DNA is TGTGCCAGCAGTAGAGGACAGTGGTATGGCTACACCTTC.

The chain uses TRBV5-1 and TRBJ2-7, with 11 bases that match TRBD2. Germline CDR1 is SGHRS and CDR2 is YFSETQ. This CDR3 is built from 15 residues. Unmatched junction bases numbered 4, after V lost 0 bases and J lost 5 bases. The CDR3 region is CASSLELAGAHEQYF. In nucleotides, the CDR3 is TGCGCCAGCAGCTTGGAACTAGCGGGAGCCCACGAGCAGTACTTC.

This clonotype was counted many times. The chain recombines TRBV6-5 with TRBJ2-7; possibly TRBD2 for D (6 bases). The germline gives CDR1 MNHEY, CDR2 SVGAGI. The CDR3 extends over 15 amino acids. Trimming stripped 6 bases from V and 3 bases from J, with 18 bases between. The CDR3 protein is CASSLPGGRVYEQYF. The DNA of the CDR3 is TGTGCCAGCAGCCTCCCTGGAGGGCGGGTCTACGAGCAGTACTTC.

This clonotype has a count of ten or more. The rearrangement links TRBV10-3 to TRBJ2-7; maybe TRBD1 (7 bases). V lost 7 bases and J 2 bases, leaving 21 bases between the germline ends. The CDR3 has 16 residues. Germline CDR1 is ENHRY and CDR2 is SYGVKD. CDR3 in amino acids: CAITDAIAGQTYEQYF. The CDR3 nucleotides read TGTGCCATCACAGACGCCATTGCGGGACAGACCTACGAGCAGTACTTC.

The chain carries TRBV7-6 and TRBJ1-4; 7 bases fit TRBD1. The junction had 2 bases not matched to a gene; V was cut back by 5 bases and J by 2 bases. The V gene's germline CDR1 is SGHVS and CDR2 FNYEAQ. The CDR3 is made up of 14 amino acids. CDR3 sequence (DNA): TGTGCCAGCAGCATGACAGGGACTAATGAAAAACTGTTTTTT. It translates to CASSMTGTNEKLFF.

The V and J genes are TRBV2 and TRBJ2-7, with TRBD1 identical over 9 bases. J lost 6 bases, V lost 6 bases, and 9 bases had no gene match. The CDR3 has 14 amino acids. Germline lookup yields CDR1 SNHLY and CDR2 FYNNEI. The CDR3 protein is CASRMTGGGSEQYF. The CDR3 coding sequence is TGTGCCAGCAGAATGACAGGGGGAGGGAGCGAGCAGTACTTC.

This clonotype was seen once. The V and J genes are TRBV9 and TRBJ2-1; D is uncertain. The length of the CDR3 is 14 residues. Germline V lookup: CDR1 SGDLS, CDR2 YYNGEE. Trimming stripped 0 bases from V and 7 bases from J, with 11 bases between. The CDR3 reads CASSVASAVNEQFF. The CDR3 DNA is TGTGCCAGCAGCGTAGCCTCTGCGGTGAATGAGCAGTTCTTC. The full variable domain, in which reference TRBV9 and TRBJ2-1 provide the parts outside the CDR3, is DSGVTQTPKHLITATGQRVTLRCSPRSGDLSVYWYQQSLDQGLQFLIQYYNGEERAKGNILERFSAQQFPDLHSELNLSSLELGDSALYFCASSVASAVNEQFFGPGTRLTVL.

The table lists this clonotype with many counts. V usage is TRBV29-1 and J usage is TRBJ2-3, with TRBD1 matching over 9 bases. Losses at the gene ends were 7 bases for V and 5 bases for J; bases not matched to a gene: 7. CDR1 SQVTM and CDR2 ANQGSEA come from the germline V gene. The CDR3 has 13 residues. CDR3 DNA: TGCAGCGCCTTACAGGGGGCAGGAGATACGCAGTATTTT. Translated, it gives CSALQGAGDTQYF.

The J gene is TRBJ2-4, the V gene TRBV5-1, with D perhaps matching TRBD2 (7 bases). V lost 4 bases, J lost 3 bases, and 17 bases lay in between. The CDR3 runs 16 residues. Germline values: CDR1 SGHRS, CDR2 YFSETQ. The CDR3 sequence is CASSPGGGAGKNIQYF. The CDR3 DNA sequence: TGCGCCAGCAGCCCCGGTGGGGGGGCCGGCAAAAACATTCAGTACTTC.

There are many counts of this clonotype. The rearrangement joins TRBV9 to TRBJ1-2, with no clear D. Trimming left V 2 bases short and J 1 base short, with 6 bases between. The CDR3 extends over 13 amino acids. The germline V gene encodes CDR1 SGDLS and CDR2 YYNGEE. Here the CDR3 reads CASSVGVNYGYTF. In DNA form, the CDR3 reads TGTGCCAGCAGCGTTGGCGTTAACTATGGCTACACCTTC.

The sample holds many counts of this clonotype. CDR3 region: CASSQDVARSSYEQYF. CDR3 nucleotides: TGTGCCAGCAGCCAAGATGTAGCGCGAAGCTCCTACGAGCAGTACTTC. The chain recombines TRBV4-2 with TRBJ2-7, with D maybe TRBD2 (5 bases). The CDR3 has 16 amino acids. V lost 0 bases to trimming and J lost 0 bases, with 12 bases between them. Germline assignment: CDR1 LGHNA and CDR2 YNFKEQ.

This clonotype was seen at least ten times. The J gene is TRBJ1-2, the V gene TRBV4-1; TRBD1 matches 11 bases. After removal of 1 base from V and 1 base from J, the junction contained 5 bases not matched to a gene. CDR3 length: 17 amino acids. Germline values: CDR1 MGHRA, CDR2 YSYEKL. CDR3 nucleotides: TGCGCCAGCAGCCAAGGCGGGACAGGGGGACTTAACTATGGCTACACCTTC. This gives the protein CASSQGGTGGLNYGYTF.

The gene calls are TRBV27 and TRBJ2-7; tentative D call: TRBD1 (7 bases). V shed 5 bases and J shed 7 bases, with 18 bases lying between them. The V gene's germline CDR1 is MNHEY and CDR2 SMNVEV (reference sequence). The CDR3 has 14 residues. DNA for the CDR3: TGTGCCAGCAGTCCCCAGGGGGGCCGGAAAGAGCAGTACTTC. Translating gives CASSPQGGRKEQYF.

The table lists this clonotype with many counts. The chain joins TRBV7-9 to TRBJ2-5, with unresolved D. The ends were cut back, 1 base at V and 1 base at J, with 10 bases in the middle. The CDR3 loop spans 15 amino acids. Germline CDR1 reads SEHNR; CDR2 reads FQNEAQ (reference sequence). Here the CDR3 DNA reads TGTGCCAGCAGCTTAGGACCCGGACCCCAAGAGACCCAGTACTTC. Translation gives CASSLGPGPQETQYF.

The rearrangement links TRBV2 to TRBJ2-1, with 12 positions matching TRBD2. The ends lost 10 bases at V and 9 bases at J; junction bases unmatched: 10. CDR1 is SNHLY, CDR2 FYNNEI, per germline. The CDR3 has 14 residues. Here the CDR3 reads CAKGRLAGEGEQFF. The CDR3 nucleotides are TGTGCCAAGGGTCGACTAGCGGGAGAGGGTGAGCAGTTCTTC. Based on the CDR3 plus reference TRBV2 and TRBJ2-1, the full variable domain is EPEVTQTPSHQVTQMGQEVILRCVPISNHLYFYWYRQILGQKVEFLVSFYNNEISEKSEIFDDQFSVERPDGSNFTLKIRSTKLEDSAMYFCAKGRLAGEGEQFFGPGTRLTVL.

This clonotype was seen a few times. The chain uses TRBV7-8 and TRBJ2-2, with D possibly matching TRBD1 (5 bases). CDR1 SGHVS and CDR2 FQNEAQ come from the germline V gene. The V gene lost 5 bases and the J gene lost 2 bases, with 15 bases spanning the gap. This CDR3 comprises 16 residues. The CDR3 spells CASSRLTRANTGELFF. For the CDR3, the DNA is TGTGCCAGCAGCCGTCTCACCAGGGCAAACACCGGGGAGCTGTTTTTT.

This chain uses TRBV7-2 with TRBJ2-3; TRBD1 aligns across 7 bases. J gave up 1 base and V 8 bases, and 9 bases lay outside the gene matches. The CDR3 has 15 amino acids. CDR1 is SGHTA, CDR2 FQGNSA, per germline. The CDR3 region is CASATAGGGTDTQYF. The CDR3 DNA reads as TGTGCCAGCGCTACGGCAGGGGGTGGCACAGATACGCAGTATTTT.

This chain joins TRBV29-1 and TRBJ1-5, with D uncertain. Germline V gene sequence: CDR1 SQVTM, CDR2 ANQGSEA. This CDR3 has 12 amino acids. V was trimmed by 4 bases and J by 5 bases, leaving 9 bases between them. The DNA for the CDR3 is TGCAGCGTTGGAAAGGGCGATCAGCCCCAGCATTTT. It is translated as CSVGKGDQPQHF.

This clonotype was observed at least ten times. V usage is TRBV29-1 and J usage is TRBJ1-2; D gene unclear. V lost 3 bases and J lost 8, with 7 bases in between. The CDR3 totals 10 residues. Germline lookup yields CDR1 SQVTM and CDR2 ANQGSEA. CDR3 loop: CSVESFGYTF. The DNA for the CDR3 is TGCAGCGTTGAGTCTTTCGGCTACACCTTC.

This clonotype was counted many times. The chain has TRBV29-1 and TRBJ2-1, with a weak D call TRBD2 (6 bases). V lost 5 bases and J 7 bases, leaving 15 bases between the germline ends. The germline V gene has CDR1 SQVTM and CDR2 ANQGSEA. This CDR3 region has 13 residues. The CDR3 region is CSVREGLWNEQFF. In DNA form, the CDR3 reads TGCAGCGTTCGCGAGGGACTTTGGAATGAGCAGTTCTTC.

V and J are TRBV2 and TRBJ2-5; D is undetermined. V shed 7 bases and J shed 4 bases, with 19 bases lying between them. Germline-derived CDR1 and CDR2 are SNHLY and FYNNEI. This CDR3 is 15 amino acids long. CDR3 in amino acids: CASTPPRSGRETQYF. For the CDR3, the DNA is TGTGCCAGCACTCCCCCCCGCTCCGGAAGAGAGACCCAGTACTTC.

The sample holds many counts of this clonotype. J is TRBJ1-1 and V is TRBV29-1; no definite D call. The V end lost 7 bases, the J end lost 3 bases, and 18 bases lay between the germline ends. Germline loops: CDR1 SQVTM, CDR2 ANQGSEA. This CDR3 is 14 amino acids long. CDR3 sequence: CSAVVSGRDTEAFF. The CDR3 DNA follows: TGCAGCGCCGTGGTCAGCGGGCGGGACACTGAAGCTTTCTTT.

The V call is TRBV5-1, the J call TRBJ2-7; no definite D call. The V end was cut by 1 base, the J end by 2 bases, with 7 bases between. CDR1 is SGHRS and CDR2 is YFSETQ in the germline V gene. The CDR3 length is 13 residues. The CDR3 nucleotides read TGCGCCAGCAGCTTGAGGCCCACCTACGAGCAGTACTTC. It yields the protein CASSLRPTYEQYF.

The rearrangement uses TRBV7-2 and TRBJ1-5; perhaps TRBD1 as D (6 bases). Germline V lookup: CDR1 SGHTA, CDR2 FQGNSA. The CDR3 contains 15 residues. V was shortened by 6 bases and J by 4 bases, with 16 bases between the two germline ends. The CDR3 sequence is CASSSGRGGNQPQHF. The CDR3 DNA reads TGTGCCAGCAGTTCGGGCAGGGGCGGGAATCAGCCCCAGCATTTT.

There are many counts of this clonotype. This chain connects TRBV5-1 to TRBJ2-1; 14 bases match TRBD2. Germline-derived CDR1 and CDR2 are SGHRS and YFSETQ. V dropped 4 bases and J dropped 7; count of bases not matched to a gene: 7. The CDR3 spans 16 residues. The CDR3 sequence: CASSPWTSGGRNEQFF. The CDR3 DNA reads TGCGCCAGCAGCCCCTGGACTAGCGGGGGGAGGAATGAGCAGTTCTTC.

This clonotype showed up many times. The V and J genes are TRBV20-1 and TRBJ2-7; D is ambiguous. Germline CDR1 DFQATT, CDR2 SNEGSKA (reference sequence). The CDR3 runs to 12 residues. V was pared by 3 bases and J by 0 bases, with 6 bases between. Here the CDR3 reads CSARTYSYEQYF. The CDR3 DNA sequence: TGCAGTGCTAGGACATACTCCTACGAGCAGTACTTC.

This clonotype was observed many times. The chain has TRBV27 and TRBJ2-7; weak D call: TRBD1 (6 bases). There are 14 residues in the CDR3. Trimming shortened V by 2 bases and J by 5 bases, and 13 bases separated the two germline ends. The germline V gene encodes CDR1 MNHEY and CDR2 SMNVEV (reference sequence). The CDR3, as DNA: TGTGCCAGCAGTTTAATCTCGGACAGTCACGAGCAGTACTTC. This encodes CASSLISDSHEQYF.